This TCR beta chain was sequenced in a study of blood T cell repertoires in COVID-19. Study summary: Samples of COVID-19 (acute and convalescent) were obtained from the United States, Italy and Spain. Sources were T cells, B-cell-depleted T cells, or PBMCs; the material itself was cDNA or gDNA.

During active infection, Seattle patients enrolled and were then monitored through disease. Repertoires were generated with immunoSEQ multiplex PCR, while TCRdb's copy carries only in-frame clones and drops some. This repertoire shows fewer than 60,000 clones, approximately 93% found once; its top ten account for 0.95% to 1.1%. Germline CDR1 reads LGHDT; CDR2 reads YNNKEL (reference sequence). The trim removed 6 bases at V and 4 bases at J, leaving 7 bases unmatched. This CDR3 is 15 amino acids long. The chain joins TRBV3-1 (or the pseudogene TRBV3-2) to TRBJ2-1; 9 bases are shared with TRBD2. The receptor comes from a man aged 55-75 years with COVID-19, enrolled during active disease. Sequenced: peripheral blood. CDR3 bases: TGTGCCAGCAGTCAGGTAGCGGGGGCTTACAATGAGCAGTTCTTC. Its protein is CASSQVAGAYNEQFF.